What follows is one T cell receptor (beta chain) and its context. Assay used: immunoSEQ multiplex PCR; TCRdb lists only in-frame clones, some missing. Here the sample spans about 750,000 clones, around 92% being singletons. Only CD45RO-negative cells positively selected for CCR7 counted as naive CD8 cells, so terminally differentiated effector memory CD45RA+ cells were excluded. Germline-derived CDR1 and CDR2 are SNHLY and FYNNEI. This CDR3 is 13 amino acids long. Trimming removed 3 bases from V and 8 bases from J; junction bases left unmatched: 3. The sample is drawn from a study of shared clonotypes between healthy human individuals.

This receptor was taken from a man aged 25-40 years in good health. The sample taken for sequencing was naive CD8+ T cells sorted from blood. The chain joins TRBV2 to TRBJ1-4; 7 bases line up with TRBD1. The CDR3 DNA is TGTGCCAGCAGTGAGATGACAGGGGAAAAACTGTTTTTT. Amino acid sequence: CASSEMTGEKLFF.